The clone carrying this T cell receptor (beta chain) was seen a handful of times. Its antigen is not identified. This sample stems from a study of T cells in Graves' hyperthyroidism and ophthalmopathy. Study details: At the time of initial diagnosis and before any treatment, peripheral blood was collected. The study, taken as a whole, reports: Appearing also in blood were most of the thyroid clonotypes expanded above 0.001.

TCR beta CDR3 sequences were amplified from RNA transcripts. HTBI primers were employed in a first-round RT-PCR of the TCR CDR3. TCRdb re-analysed the multiplex PCR reads in MiXCR, keeping a single row per CDR3 protein. The sample shows about 680,000 distinct CDR3 sequences, around a third of them seen only once. Used for diagnoses were clinical symptoms, serum thyroxine and TRAb, thyroid ultrasound and orbital computed tomography. The authors obtained PBMCs from roughly 10 ml of fresh peripheral blood. The CDR3 loop spans 15 amino acids. V lost 0 bases and J lost 4, with 12 bases in between. Germline CDR1 and CDR2: MNHEY and SVGAGI.

The chain combines TRBV6-5 with TRBJ1-1, with D uncertain. The specimen sequenced was blood. The sequence was collected from a woman aged 35 to 49 with Graves' hyperthyroidism. The CDR3 DNA follows: TGTGCCAGCAGTTACTCCGCTGACGGAATCACTGAAGCTTTCTTT. Encoded protein: CASSYSADGITEAFF.